The 32 T cell receptor beta chains in this list originate from one sample, sequenced in a study of cytomegalovirus exposure and HLA in healthy donors. The PCR was carried out with 60 Vbeta primers and 13 Jbeta primers. Sequencing used immunoSEQ multiplex PCR; TCRdb keeps in-frame clones, though not all of them. This sample has around 130,000 clones, with around 70% found just once. The sample consisted of PBMCs. The receptors were sampled from a man aged 40-50 years in good health and CMV-seropositive.

The chain joins TRBV5-1 to TRBJ1-3; D call uncertain. V shed 0 bases and J shed 4 bases, with 11 bases lying between them. The germline gives CDR1 SGHRS, CDR2 YFSETQ. CDR3 length: 15 amino acids. This CDR3 is CASSLGRGRGNTIYF. CDR3 coding DNA: TGCGCCAGCAGCTTGGGTCGGGGTCGGGGAAACACCATATATTTT.

This clone was counted a few times. The chain has TRBV2 and TRBJ2-7, with 8 nucleotides matching TRBD1. Germline trimming cut 10 bases from V and 7 bases from J; bases unmatched to any gene: 12. The CDR3 length is 13 residues. Per the germline V gene, CDR1 is SNHLY and CDR2 is FYNNEI. Here the CDR3 DNA reads TGTGCCACCGGCTCCAGGGGGCCGGGGGAGCAGTACTTC. Protein product: CATGSRGPGEQYF.

This clone has only a few counts. The J gene is TRBJ2-3, the V gene TRBV7-8, with no clear D. CDR3 length: 11 amino acids. CDR1 and CDR2 (germline): SGHVS, FQNEAQ. Trimming shortened V by 5 bases and J by 3 bases, and 3 bases separated the two germline ends. CDR3 amino acids: CASSPTDTQYF. CDR3 sequence (DNA): TGTGCCAGCAGCCCGACAGATACGCAGTATTTT. Using reference TRBV7-8 and TRBJ2-3 for the parts outside the CDR3, the full variable domain is GAGVSQSPRYKVAKRGQDVALRCDPISGHVSLFWYQQALGQGPEFLTYFQNEAQLDKSGLPSDRFFAERPEGSVSTLKIQRTQQEDSAVYLCASSPTDTQYFGPGTRLTVL.

The chain uses TRBV18 and TRBJ1-5; 7 nucleotides align to TRBD1. This CDR3 is 14 amino acids long. J was trimmed by 3 bases and V by 3 bases; bases with no gene match: 2. CDR1 KGHSH and CDR2 LQKENI come from the germline V gene. The CDR3 loop reads CASSPGQNNQPQHF. CDR3 DNA sequence: TGTGCCAGCTCACCGGGACAGAACAATCAGCCCCAGCATTTT.

V usage is TRBV7-9 and J usage is TRBJ1-3; the D is unclear. Deletions cut 5 bases from V and 0 bases from J, with 14 bases between. CDR3 length: 16 amino acids. Per the germline V gene, CDR1 is SEHNR and CDR2 is FQNEAQ (reference sequence). This CDR3 reads CASSPRSPSSGNTIYF. For the CDR3, the DNA is TGTGCCAGCAGCCCCAGGTCGCCCAGCTCTGGAAACACCATATATTTT.

V gene TRBV18 combines with J gene TRBJ1-1; no definite D call. This CDR3 spans 16 amino acids. Trimming removed 4 bases from V and 3 bases from J, with 18 bases in between. Germline values: CDR1 KGHSH, CDR2 LQKENI. CDR3 nucleotide sequence: TGTGCCAGCTCACACCGGCCGGGAACCCCGGACACTGAAGCTTTCTTT. Amino acids: CASSHRPGTPDTEAFF.

V and J are TRBV6-1 and TRBJ1-3; 9 bases are a match to TRBD1. CDR1 is MNHNS, CDR2 SASEGT, per germline. The ends lost 2 bases at V and 4 bases at J; junction bases unmatched: 6. CDR3 length: 16 residues. CDR3 amino acids: CASSEWGQGTGNTIYF. The CDR3 DNA sequence: TGTGCCAGCAGTGAATGGGGACAGGGAACCGGAAACACCATATATTTT.

The V call is TRBV20-1, the J call TRBJ1-2; a weak D match, TRBD1 (5 bases). From germline, CDR1 is DFQATT and CDR2 SNEGSKA (reference sequence). The CDR3 runs to 11 residues. V lost 6 bases to trimming and J lost 8 bases, with 13 bases between them. CDR3 DNA sequence: TGCAGTGCCAGGGAAGCACCCGGCTACACCTTC. This encodes CSAREAPGYTF.

A single count supports this clone. V usage is TRBV18 and J usage is TRBJ2-3; no definite D call. The germline V gene has CDR1 KGHSH and CDR2 LQKENI. V gave up 2 bases and J gave up 2 bases, with 8 bases separating them. The CDR3 covers 14 residues. The CDR3 DNA reads TGTGCCAGCTCACCAACCCCTATCACAGATACGCAGTATTTT. The encoded protein is CASSPTPITDTQYF.

CDR3: CASSMGLRSLAKNIQYF. The CDR3 nucleotides read TGTGCCAGTAGTATGGGACTTAGGTCTCTAGCCAAAAACATTCAGTACTTC. J is TRBJ2-4 and V is TRBV19; maybe TRBD2 (6 bases). Trimming took 3 bases from V and 0 from J, leaving 15 bases between them. Germline assignment: CDR1 LNHDA and CDR2 SQIVND (reference sequence). The CDR3 runs 17 residues.

The rearrangement uses TRBV4-2 and TRBJ2-3; 8 bases line up with TRBD2. The CDR3 is 17 amino acids. J gave up 2 bases and V 4 bases, and 11 bases lay outside the gene matches. CDR1 and CDR2 (germline): LGHNA, YNFKEQ. CDR3 DNA: TGTGCCAGCAGCCCTGCGGTAGCGGGGTTTAACACAGATACGCAGTATTTT. This gives the protein CASSPAVAGFNTDTQYF.

This clone was counted a few times. A much larger clone differs by one base, so this may be a read error. The chain couples TRBV10-3 to TRBJ1-5; D is ambiguous. The CDR3 sequence is 13 residues long. In germline, CDR1 is ENHRY, CDR2 SYGVKD. The ends were cut back, 4 bases at V and 8 bases at J, with 12 bases in the middle. The chain's CDR3 is CAISGWPNEPQHF. In DNA form, the CDR3 reads TGTGCCATCAGTGGATGGCCGAATGAGCCCCAGCATTTT.

The chain joins TRBV27 to TRBJ2-3, with 12 positions matching TRBD2. The V gene end was trimmed by 4 bases and the J gene end by 2 bases; junction bases not matched to a gene: 7. This CDR3 is 17 amino acids long. Germline V gene sequence: CDR1 MNHEY, CDR2 SMNVEV (reference sequence). CDR3 DNA sequence: TGTGCCAGCAGTTCTGGACTAGCGGGACCTACCACAGATACGCAGTATTTT. Translation gives CASSSGLAGPTTDTQYF.

The chain is built from TRBV30 and TRBJ2-7; TRBD2 is a possible D gene (5 bases). This CDR3 spans 11 amino acids. V was clipped by 4 bases and J by 10 bases, with 14 bases between them. The germline V gene encodes CDR1 GTSNPN and CDR2 SVGIG (reference sequence). CDR3 coding DNA: TGTGCCTGGAAGCTCGGCGGAGGACAGTACTTC. It is translated as CAWKLGGGQYF.

The rearrangement joins TRBV18 to TRBJ2-7, with 8 bases lining up with TRBD1. CDR1 is KGHSH and CDR2 is LQKENI in the germline V gene. The CDR3 length is 12 residues. Losses at the gene ends were 6 bases for V and 6 bases for J; bases not matched to a gene: 4. This CDR3 reads CASSRDRGEQYF. CDR3 nucleotides: TGTGCCAGCTCTCGCGACAGGGGCGAGCAGTACTTC. Based on the CDR3 plus reference TRBV18 and TRBJ2-7, the full variable domain is NAGVMQNPRHLVRRRGQEARLRCSPMKGHSHVYWYRQLPEEGLKFMVYLQKENIIDESGMPKERFSAEFPKEGPSILRIQQVVRGDSAAYFCASSRDRGEQYFGPGTRLTVT.

The chain joins TRBV5-1 to TRBJ2-1; TRBD1 aligns across 9 bases. The CDR3 runs 16 residues. Germline CDR1 and CDR2: SGHRS and YFSETQ. V lost 0 bases to trimming and J lost 9 bases; unmatched junction nucleotides: 10. In nucleotides, the CDR3 is TGCGCCAGCAGCTTGGAAGGACAGGGGAGACGCGGTGAGCAGTTCTTC. The encoded protein is CASSLEGQGRRGEQFF.

The chain combines TRBV28 with TRBJ1-1; D ambiguous. The V end lost 2 bases, the J end lost 10 bases, and 8 bases lay between the germline ends. There are 11 residues in the CDR3. CDR1 and CDR2 (germline): MDHEN, SYDVKM. The CDR3 reads CASSLPPRAFF. CDR3 DNA sequence: TGTGCCAGCAGTTTACCCCCCCGAGCTTTCTTT.

The V gene is TRBV18, the J gene TRBJ1-6, with 8 bases that match TRBD1. The germline CDR1 and CDR2 sequences are KGHSH and LQKENI. This CDR3 has 16 amino acids. The V and J ends lost 6 bases and 7 bases, in that order; junction bases with no gene match: 11. In DNA, the CDR3 is TGTGCCAGCTCCCCGATCCCAGGGGGCTACAATTCACCCCTCCACTTT. Translation gives CASSPIPGGYNSPLHF. The whole variable domain, remainder taken from reference TRBV18 and TRBJ1-6, is NAGVMQNPRHLVRRRGQEARLRCSPMKGHSHVYWYRQLPEEGLKFMVYLQKENIIDESGMPKERFSAEFPKEGPSILRIQQVVRGDSAAYFCASSPIPGGYNSPLHFGNGTRLTVT.

The chain links TRBV2 to TRBJ1-3; D call uncertain. The V and J ends lost 6 bases and 0 bases respectively, with 12 bases between them. Per germline, CDR1 SNHLY and CDR2 FYNNEI. The CDR3 is made up of 15 amino acids. Written as DNA, the CDR3 is TGTGCCAGCAGCGCTGGCGGGGTCTCTGGAAACACCATATATTTT. Its translation is CASSAGGVSGNTIYF.

On this clone itself: Other nucleotide sequences in the sample specify the same CDR3. The chain joins TRBV18 to TRBJ2-1; 10 positions match TRBD2. The trim removed 6 bases at V and 0 bases at J, leaving 2 bases unmatched. The V gene's germline CDR1 is KGHSH and CDR2 LQKENI. The CDR3 consists of 15 residues. CDR3 nucleotides: TGTGCCAGCTCCTTAGCGGGAGGCTCCTACAATGAGCAGTTCTTC. It translates to CASSLAGGSYNEQFF.

A single count supports this clone. The gene calls are TRBV15 and TRBJ2-5, with 8 positions matching TRBD1. CDR1 is LNHNV and CDR2 is YYDKDF in the germline V gene (reference sequence). V was clipped by 1 base and J by 2 bases; unmatched bases: 3. The CDR3 loop spans 15 amino acids. CDR3 residues: CATSRGTGRQETQYF. CDR3 sequence (DNA): TGTGCCACCAGCAGAGGGACAGGGAGGCAAGAGACCCAGTACTTC.

The chain combines TRBV18 with TRBJ2-6, with TRBD1 as a possible D gene (6 bases). Trimming stripped 2 bases from V and 2 bases from J, with 16 bases between. Germline CDR1 is KGHSH and CDR2 is LQKENI. This CDR3 contains 18 residues. DNA for the CDR3: TGTGCCAGCTCACCAATACCTACAGGGAACACTGGGGCCAACGTCCTGACTTTC. It yields the protein CASSPIPTGNTGANVLTF. The full variable domain, completed using reference TRBV18 and TRBJ2-6, is NAGVMQNPRHLVRRRGQEARLRCSPMKGHSHVYWYRQLPEEGLKFMVYLQKENIIDESGMPKERFSAEFPKEGPSILRIQQVVRGDSAAYFCASSPIPTGNTGANVLTFGAGSRLTVL.

The V and J genes are TRBV7-9 and TRBJ2-3; TRBD2 is a possible D gene (5 bases). Trimming took off 6 bases at V and 9 bases at J, with 16 bases between the two ends. CDR1 SEHNR and CDR2 FQNEAQ come from the germline V gene (reference sequence). The CDR3 is 13 residues long. In DNA, the CDR3 is TGTGCCAGCAGACGAGCGGAACTGCGGACGCAGTATTTT. Translating it yields CASRRAELRTQYF.

The V gene is TRBV5-6, the J gene TRBJ2-1; 8 bases fit TRBD2. Germline lookup yields CDR1 SGHDT and CDR2 YYEEEE. The CDR3 runs to 17 residues. V shed 0 bases and J 6 bases; nucleotides not matched to a gene: 11. CDR3 in amino acids: CASSLAGGSGRGNEQFF. CDR3 sequence (DNA): TGTGCCAGCAGCTTGGCCGGAGGAAGCGGGAGAGGCAATGAGCAGTTCTTC.

The rearrangement joins TRBV4-1 to TRBJ2-7; perhaps TRBD1 as D (5 bases). Per the germline V gene, CDR1 is MGHRA and CDR2 is YSYEKL. The CDR3 is 14 residues long. V lost 2 bases to trimming and J lost 2 bases, with 10 bases between them. The chain's CDR3 is CASSQYPGPYEQYF. The DNA of the CDR3 is TGCGCCAGCAGCCAATACCCAGGGCCCTACGAGCAGTACTTC.

V is TRBV9 and J is TRBJ2-3, with 16 nucleotides matching TRBD2. Germline V gene lookup returns CDR1 SGDLS and CDR2 YYNGEE. The CDR3 covers 20 residues. J was trimmed by 3 bases and V by 4 bases; bases with no gene match: 14. CDR3 region: CASSTSLPGTSGRDTDTQYF. The CDR3 DNA reads TGTGCCAGCAGCACTAGTCTCCCAGGGACTAGCGGGAGGGATACAGATACGCAGTATTTT.

This clone was picked up one time. V and J are TRBV7-2 and TRBJ1-2, with TRBD1 matching over 9 bases. J lost 10 bases, V lost 5 bases, and 11 bases had no gene match. The CDR3 runs to 14 residues. Looked up from germline, CDR1 is SGHTA and CDR2 is FQGNSA. The CDR3 region has the DNA TGTGCCAGCAGCCATACGGACAGGGGTTGGATCTACACCTTC. Protein sequence: CASSHTDRGWIYTF.

J is TRBJ2-7 and V is TRBV9, with 11 bases identical to TRBD2. The germline gives CDR1 SGDLS, CDR2 YYNGEE. CDR3 length: 15 residues. The V and J ends lost 0 bases and 6 bases, in that order; junction bases with no gene match: 5. CDR3 sequence: CASSVGTSGSSEQYF. CDR3 sequence (DNA): TGTGCCAGCAGCGTAGGAACTAGCGGGAGTAGCGAGCAGTACTTC. Supplemented by reference TRBV9 and TRBJ2-7, the full variable domain reads DSGVTQTPKHLITATGQRVTLRCSPRSGDLSVYWYQQSLDQGLQFLIQYYNGEERAKGNILERFSAQQFPDLHSELNLSSLELGDSALYFCASSVGTSGSSEQYFGPGTRLTVT.

The table lists this clone with a few counts. The chain links TRBV28 to TRBJ2-7; 8 nucleotides match TRBD2. Trimming at V came to 10 bases and at J to 2 bases, leaving 7 bases not matched to a gene. Germline V lookup: CDR1 MDHEN, CDR2 SYDVKM. The CDR3 has 13 amino acids. The CDR3, as DNA: TGTGCCACCGTCGGGAGGGCGGCCTACGAGCAGTACTTC. This sequence encodes CATVGRAAYEQYF.

V usage is TRBV19 and J usage is TRBJ2-7; D may be TRBD2 (5 bases). The CDR3 covers 15 residues. Germline V lookup: CDR1 LNHDA, CDR2 SQIVND (reference sequence). V lost 1 base, J lost 5 bases, and 15 bases lay in between. CDR3 nucleotides: TGTGCCAGTAGTATAGCGGTGGGAGTGACCCACGAGCAGTACTTC. It yields the protein CASSIAVGVTHEQYF.

This rearrangement joins TRBV5-4 to TRBJ1-1; 9 bases align to TRBD1. V was clipped by 0 bases and J by 6 bases; unmatched bases: 3. Germline-derived CDR1 and CDR2 are SGHNT and YYREEE (reference sequence). The CDR3 length is 14 residues. The CDR3, as DNA: TGTGCCAGCAGCTTGGACAGGGGGCCCTCTGAAGCTTTCTTT. It translates to CASSLDRGPSEAFF.

The V and J genes are TRBV14 and TRBJ1-2; TRBD1 agrees at 8 bases. The CDR3 contains 19 residues. CDR1 and CDR2 from the germline V gene are SGHDN and FVKESK. The ends lost 0 bases at V and 7 bases at J; junction bases unmatched: 19. The CDR3 protein is CASSQDQSSQWTGFSGYTF. CDR3 nucleotide sequence: TGTGCCAGCAGCCAAGATCAGAGCAGTCAGTGGACAGGGTTCTCTGGCTACACCTTC.